The 25 T cell receptor beta chains listed next were all sequenced from one sample in a study of T cell responses to AZD1222 COVID-19 vaccine. The table came from immunoSEQ multiplex PCR; TCRdb's copy has only in-frame clones and leaves some out. The table lists 120,000 or so clones, 70% to 90% of them singletons. Sequenced material: peripheral blood, taken on day 0 of AZD1222 vaccination. The receptor source for this set is an adult in good health.

This clone was counted once. The chain has TRBV6-5 and TRBJ2-7, with TRBD1 matching 10 bases. The CDR3 covers 14 residues. With V trimmed by 5 bases and J by 6 bases, 7 bases remained unmatched. Germline values: CDR1 MNHEY, CDR2 SVGAGI. The CDR3 sequence: CASSHGDRGSEQYF. The CDR3 nucleotides are TGTGCCAGCAGTCACGGGGACAGGGGCAGCGAGCAGTACTTC.

J is TRBJ2-3 and V is TRBV5-4, with D possibly being TRBD1 or TRBD2 (5 bases each). CDR3 length equals 12 residues. V gave up 1 base and J gave up 14 bases, with 14 bases separating them. CDR1 is SGHNT, CDR2 YYREEE, per germline (reference sequence). This chain's CDR3 is CASSLSGSQGYF. The CDR3 DNA is TGTGCCAGCAGCTTGAGCGGTTCCCAGGGGTATTTT.

V is TRBV11-2 and J is TRBJ1-2, with TRBD1 identical over 10 bases. The CDR3 is 16 residues long. The germline CDR1 and CDR2 sequences are SGHAT and FQNNGV. The V segment lost 3 bases and the J segment 6 bases; nucleotides outside the gene matches: 10. CDR3 residues: CASSLTPGQGINGYTF. The CDR3 nucleotides are TGTGCCAGCAGCTTGACGCCGGGACAGGGGATCAATGGCTACACCTTC.

The chain is built from TRBV24-1 and TRBJ1-2, with a possible D match to TRBD1 (5 bases). The V end lost 4 bases, the J end lost 4 bases, and 12 bases lay between the germline ends. CDR3 length: 14 residues. Per the germline V gene, CDR1 is KGHDR and CDR2 is SFDVKD. The CDR3 is CATSDLGRSYGYTF. The CDR3 coding sequence is TGTGCCACCAGTGACCTGGGACGGAGCTATGGCTACACCTTC.

Details on this clone: The sample has other DNA sequences that encode this CDR3 too. The rearrangement joins TRBV2 to TRBJ1-1; D might be TRBD1 (5 bases). This CDR3 spans 14 amino acids. Trimming removed 2 bases at V and 5 bases at J, with 12 bases between. Germline V lookup: CDR1 SNHLY, CDR2 FYNNEI. The CDR3 coding sequence is TGTGCCAGCAGTGAATTGGGGGAAAGAACTGAAGCTTTCTTT. This codes for CASSELGERTEAFF. Complete variable domain (other parts from reference TRBV2 and TRBJ1-1): EPEVTQTPSHQVTQMGQEVILRCVPISNHLYFYWYRQILGQKVEFLVSFYNNEISEKSEIFDDQFSVERPDGSNFTLKIRSTKLEDSAMYFCASSELGERTEAFFGQGTRLTVV.

The J gene is TRBJ2-3, the V gene TRBV6-1, with 8 bases that match TRBD1. The CDR3 length is 15 residues. V lost 3 bases to trimming and J lost 3 bases; unmatched junction nucleotides: 5. CDR1 and CDR2 (germline): MNHNS, SASEGT. CDR3: CASSEHRGATDTQYF. CDR3 DNA sequence: TGTGCCAGCAGTGAGCACAGGGGGGCGACAGATACGCAGTATTTT.

DNA for the CDR3: TGTGCCAGCAGCTTCCTAACAGGGAATGAAGCTTTCTTT. It specifies CASSFLTGNEAFF. The chain recombines TRBV7-9 with TRBJ1-1; the D gene is possibly TRBD1 (6 bases). The V gene lost 3 bases and the J gene lost 7 bases, with 12 bases spanning the gap. This CDR3 has 13 amino acids. The germline V gene encodes CDR1 SEHNR and CDR2 FQNEAQ (reference sequence).

In its sample, this clone was seen once. V is TRBV24-1 and J is TRBJ2-1, with D unclear. The CDR3 covers 15 residues. Germline CDR1 and CDR2: KGHDR and SFDVKD. V dropped 3 bases and J dropped 4 bases, with 12 bases sitting between them. The CDR3 DNA follows: TGTGCCACCAGTGATCCCGGCAGATCTTACAATGAGCAGTTCTTC. This encodes CATSDPGRSYNEQFF.

The rearrangement uses TRBV20-1 and TRBJ2-7, with TRBD1 identical over 9 bases. This CDR3 has 15 residues. The germline gives CDR1 DFQATT, CDR2 SNEGSKA (reference sequence). After removal of 3 bases from V and 3 bases from J, the junction contained 9 bases not matched to a gene. The CDR3 sequence: CSASHDLGQGYEQYF. The DNA of the CDR3 is TGCAGTGCTAGTCACGACTTGGGACAGGGCTACGAGCAGTACTTC.

The chain recombines TRBV5-1 with TRBJ1-6; possible D gene TRBD1, 5 bases. The germline gives CDR1 SGHRS, CDR2 YFSETQ. This CDR3 has 16 residues. V was cut by 4 bases and J by 7 bases, with 18 bases left in between. CDR3 region: CASSPKLGEKNSPLHF. The CDR3 nucleotides read TGCGCCAGCAGCCCAAAATTGGGGGAAAAGAATTCACCCCTCCACTTT.

V usage is TRBV15 and J usage is TRBJ2-1; D remains unclear. Germline CDR1 and CDR2: LNHNV and YYDKDF (reference sequence). The CDR3 length is 13 residues. The germline V and J ends were trimmed by 3 bases and 5 bases, with 8 bases remaining between them. CDR3 in amino acids: CATSSIVDNEQFF. Here the CDR3 DNA reads TGTGCCACCAGCAGTATCGTAGACAATGAGCAGTTCTTC.

The chain joins TRBV6-5 to TRBJ2-3, with TRBD1 as a possible D gene (5 bases). CDR1 MNHEY and CDR2 SVGAGI come from the germline V gene. This CDR3 comprises 14 residues. Between the trimmed V and J ends, which lost 4 bases and 6 bases, there was a span of 14 bases. The CDR3 DNA follows: TGTGCCAGCAGTTTCGGACACCTGCGGGATACGCAGTATTTT. Its translation is CASSFGHLRDTQYF.

The rearrangement uses TRBV6-2 or TRBV6-3 and TRBJ1-5, with a possible D match to TRBD1 (5 bases). This CDR3 is built from 14 residues. The germline V gene has CDR1 MNHEY and CDR2 SVGEGT. V was trimmed by 0 bases and J by 2 bases, leaving 5 bases between them. CDR3 sequence reads: CASSYSGGNQPQHF. The CDR3 DNA sequence: TGTGCCAGCAGTTACTCAGGGGGCAATCAGCCCCAGCATTTT.

This chain connects TRBV5-1 to TRBJ1-6; D may be TRBD1 (6 bases). CDR1 and CDR2 (germline): SGHRS, YFSETQ. This CDR3 has 15 residues. V lost 6 bases to trimming and J lost 10 bases, with 20 bases between them. CDR3 protein: CASKTGTGSKSPLHF. The CDR3 nucleotides read TGCGCCAGCAAAACAGGTACAGGGTCTAAATCACCCCTCCACTTT.

This chain links TRBV9 with TRBJ1-3; D remains unclear. Trimming left V 0 bases short and J 0 bases short, with 7 bases between. CDR1 SGDLS and CDR2 YYNGEE come from the germline V gene. CDR3 size: 15 residues. The CDR3 sequence is CASSVEGNSGNTIYF. As DNA, the CDR3 is TGTGCCAGCAGCGTAGAGGGAAACTCTGGAAACACCATATATTTT.

J is TRBJ2-3 and V is TRBV7-2; D is unclear. Germline-derived CDR1 and CDR2 are SGHTA and FQGNSA. There are 13 residues in the CDR3. With 3 bases removed from V and 2 bases from J, the gap between germline ends came to 6 bases. The CDR3 DNA follows: TGTGCCAGCAGCTTTCAGGTCACAGATACGCAGTATTTT. Its translation: CASSFQVTDTQYF.

This rearrangement joins TRBV23-1 to TRBJ2-2, with D possibly matching TRBD1 (6 bases). TRBV23-1 is an ORF, with its function uncertain. V gave up 2 bases and J gave up 0 bases, with 13 bases separating them. The CDR3 has 17 amino acids. The CDR3 DNA reads as TGCGCCAGCAGTCAACCGGGACATCCACCGAACACCGGGGAGCTGTTTTTT. Protein sequence: CASSQPGHPPNTGELFF.

The chain combines TRBV5-4 with TRBJ2-5; possible D gene TRBD1, 5 bases. V lost 5 bases, J lost 7 bases, and 12 bases lay in between. The CDR3 runs 12 residues. From germline, CDR1 is SGHNT and CDR2 YYREEE (reference sequence). CDR3: CASSPQTGTQYF. CDR3 coding DNA: TGTGCCAGCAGTCCTCAAACAGGGACCCAGTACTTC.

The chain is built from TRBV30 and TRBJ2-5; D ambiguous. V lost 3 bases and J lost 0, with 8 bases in between. The CDR3 extends over 13 amino acids. Germline CDR1 reads GTSNPN; CDR2 reads SVGIG (reference sequence). The chain's CDR3 is CAWRDKNQETQYF. CDR3 nucleotide sequence: TGTGCCTGGAGAGACAAGAACCAAGAGACCCAGTACTTC.

The J gene is TRBJ1-4, the V gene TRBV5-1; the match to TRBD1 covers 7 bases. After removal of 2 bases from V and 8 bases from J, the junction contained 6 bases not matched to a gene. This CDR3 has 14 amino acids. CDR1 is SGHRS, CDR2 YFSETQ, per germline. CDR3 loop: CASSLDRVGEKLFF. The CDR3 region has the DNA TGCGCCAGCAGCTTAGACAGGGTTGGCGAAAAACTGTTTTTT.

This chain uses TRBV18 with TRBJ1-6; tentatively, D is TRBD1 (5 bases). CDR3 length equals 15 residues. The V end lost 5 bases, the J end lost 0 bases, and 8 bases lay between the germline ends. The germline V gene encodes CDR1 KGHSH and CDR2 LQKENI. The CDR3 nucleotides read TGTGCCAGCTCAGAGACAGTCTCCTATAATTCACCCCTCCACTTT. It is translated as CASSETVSYNSPLHF.

The rearrangement links TRBV19 to TRBJ2-7; TRBD2 matches 13 bases. The germline V gene encodes CDR1 LNHDA and CDR2 SQIVND (reference sequence). This CDR3 is 16 amino acids long. The V segment lost 5 bases and the J segment 4 bases; nucleotides outside the gene matches: 8. The CDR3 spells CASSSRTSGRGYEQYF. The CDR3 DNA reads as TGTGCCAGTAGTTCTCGGACTAGCGGGAGAGGGTACGAGCAGTACTTC.

This clone was seen once. The chain links TRBV29-1 to TRBJ1-2; D possibly corresponds to TRBD1 (6 bases). V lost 6 bases and J lost 1, with 21 bases in between. The CDR3 length is 16 residues. Per germline, CDR1 SQVTM and CDR2 ANQGSEA. In nucleotides, the CDR3 is TGCAGCGTCGTAAAAGGGACAAGGGGTAATAACTATGGCTACACCTTC. Translating gives CSVVKGTRGNNYGYTF.

The V and J genes are TRBV30 and TRBJ1-3; D not certain. The CDR3 runs to 13 residues. Per the germline V gene, CDR1 is GTSNPN and CDR2 is SVGIG (reference sequence). The CDR3 reads CASQTLSGNTIYF. The CDR3 DNA sequence: TGTGCTTCTCAAACTCTCTCTGGAAACACCATATATTTT. The whole variable domain, filled in from reference TRBV30 and TRBJ1-3, reads SQTIHQWPATLVQPVGSPLSLECTVEGTSNPNLYWYRQAAGRGLQLLFYSVGIGQISSEVPQNLSASRPQDRQFILSSKKLLLSDSGFYLCASQTLSGNTIYFGEGSWLTVV.

The gene calls are TRBV11-2 and TRBJ2-1, with D maybe TRBD2 (6 bases). The length of the CDR3 is 16 residues. Trimming removed 5 bases at V and 0 bases at J, with 14 bases between. Germline V gene lookup returns CDR1 SGHAT and CDR2 FQNNGV. The CDR3: CASSPRDSSSYNEQFF. The CDR3 coding sequence is TGTGCCAGCAGCCCACGGGACTCTAGCTCCTACAATGAGCAGTTCTTC.